These 26 T cell receptor beta chains came from one sample sequenced in a study of cytomegalovirus exposure and HLA in healthy donors. Produced via immunoSEQ multiplex PCR; TCRdb's table is partial and in-frame only. Of a few hundred thousand clones in the sample, around 87% are singletons; the top ten hold under 0.4%. Input material: PBMCs. The receptors originated from a young woman in good health and CMV-seronegative.

The chain is built from TRBV2 and TRBJ2-7; perhaps TRBD1 as D (7 bases). Deletions cut 6 bases from V and 5 bases from J, with 23 bases between. There are 16 residues in the CDR3. In germline, CDR1 is SNHLY, CDR2 FYNNEI. CDR3 amino acids: CASSVSRRGRANEQYV. CDR3 DNA sequence: TGTGCCAGCAGCGTCTCCCGGAGGGGGCGAGCGAACGAGCAGTACGTC.

CDR3 DNA: TGTGCCAGCAGCTTAGCGGTTAAGGGGGGGAATGAGCAGTTCTTC. Protein sequence: CASSLAVKGGNEQFF. This sequence joins TRBV11-1 and TRBJ2-1; possible D gene TRBD2, 7 bases. The V gene lost 0 bases and the J gene lost 7 bases, with 13 bases spanning the gap. Per germline, CDR1 SGHAT and CDR2 FQDESV (reference sequence). The CDR3 is made up of 15 amino acids.

The chain has TRBV2 and TRBJ2-1, with D perhaps TRBD2 (5 bases). Per the germline V gene, CDR1 is SNHLY and CDR2 is FYNNEI. CDR3 length: 14 residues. Trimming left V 9 bases short and J 4 bases short, with 16 bases between. The CDR3 nucleotides read TGTGCCAGTCAACGGGATCTCAGGTACAATGAGCAGTTCTTC. It specifies CASQRDLRYNEQFF.

Regarding this clone: Other nucleotide sequences in the sample specify the same CDR3. The rearrangement uses TRBV10-3 and TRBJ1-2; perhaps TRBD1 as D (6 bases). Germline CDR1 and CDR2: ENHRY and SYGVKD. CDR3 length: 14 residues. Trimming removed 3 bases at V and 4 bases at J, with 12 bases between. CDR3 sequence reads: CAISESQGGYGYTF. The CDR3, as DNA: TGTGCCATCAGTGAATCACAGGGCGGCTATGGCTACACCTTC.

This chain connects TRBV6-6 to TRBJ1-2; maybe TRBD1 (6 bases). CDR3 length: 16 amino acids. Trimming took 7 bases from V and 1 from J, leaving 19 bases between them. Germline V lookup: CDR1 MNHNY, CDR2 SVGAGI (reference sequence). CDR3 amino acids: CASTTSWDTLNYGYTF. The DNA of the CDR3 is TGTGCCAGCACTACTAGTTGGGACACCCTTAACTATGGCTACACCTTC.

The chain joins TRBV19 to TRBJ2-5; perhaps TRBD1 as D (5 bases). V dropped 5 bases and J dropped 4 bases, with 17 bases sitting between them. Germline loops: CDR1 LNHDA, CDR2 SQIVND (reference sequence). The CDR3 is 15 residues long. CDR3 nucleotide sequence: TGTGCCAGTAGTGTCCGAAGGGGCCTACCAGAGACCCAGTACTTC. Translation gives CASSVRRGLPETQYF.

The chain recombines TRBV5-4 with TRBJ1-1; weak D call: TRBD1 (5 bases). From germline, CDR1 is SGHNT and CDR2 YYREEE (reference sequence). This CDR3 is 15 amino acids long. Deletions cut 3 bases from V and 3 bases from J, with 15 bases between. CDR3 sequence reads: CASSSVGAGDTEAFF. The CDR3 DNA reads as TGTGCCAGCAGCTCGGTAGGGGCTGGGGACACTGAAGCTTTCTTT.

The DNA for the CDR3 is TGTGCCTGGAGTGGGACACGCCCTAACTATGGCTACACCTTC. Translation gives CAWSGTRPNYGYTF. This chain connects TRBV30 to TRBJ1-2; D may be TRBD1 (5 bases). Germline V gives CDR1 GTSNPN, CDR2 SVGIG (reference sequence). This CDR3 has 14 residues. Deletions cut 1 base from V and 0 bases from J, with 9 bases between.

The chain carries TRBV28 and TRBJ1-5, with 7 bases fitting TRBD1. Losses at the gene ends were 8 bases for V and 2 bases for J; bases not matched to a gene: 6. Germline V gene lookup returns CDR1 MDHEN and CDR2 SYDVKM. The CDR3 is made up of 14 amino acids. This chain's CDR3 is CASEKGTGNQPQHF. CDR3 in DNA: TGTGCCAGCGAGAAAGGGACAGGCAATCAGCCCCAGCATTTT.

The gene calls are TRBV27 and TRBJ1-1; 8 bases align to TRBD1. CDR1 MNHEY and CDR2 SMNVEV come from the germline V gene (reference sequence). V lost 1 base, J lost 2 bases, and 9 bases stayed unmatched. The CDR3 consists of 17 residues. The CDR3 bases are TGTGCCAGCAGTTTATGGGGGTGGCCAGGGGGCAACACTGAAGCTTTCTTT. It encodes CASSLWGWPGGNTEAFF.

The CDR3: CASSQHTGSGYGYTF. The CDR3 DNA is TGCGCCAGCAGCCAGCATACAGGGTCGGGATATGGCTACACCTTC. The gene calls are TRBV4-3 and TRBJ1-2; D is possibly TRBD1 (6 bases). Trimming stripped 3 bases from V and 5 bases from J, with 16 bases between. Germline values: CDR1 LGHNA, CDR2 YSLEER. The CDR3 contains 15 residues.

The genes are TRBV28 and TRBJ1-5; 11 positions agree with TRBD1. V lost 5 bases and J lost 4; bases outside the gene matches: 1. This CDR3 contains 14 residues. Germline CDR1 reads MDHEN; CDR2 reads SYDVKM. The CDR3 coding sequence is TGTGCCAGCAGTGGGACAGGGGGTAATCAGCCCCAGCATTTT. Encoded protein: CASSGTGGNQPQHF.

The rearrangement joins TRBV6-1 to TRBJ2-1; D gene ambiguous. Germline values: CDR1 MNHNS, CDR2 SASEGT. This CDR3 is built from 13 residues. V was shortened by 6 bases and J by 3 bases, with 9 bases between the two germline ends. This chain's CDR3 is CASRRYDYNEQFF. DNA of the CDR3: TGTGCCAGCAGACGGTATGACTACAATGAGCAGTTCTTC.

The chain links TRBV6-5 to TRBJ2-5; D uncertain. Germline lookup yields CDR1 MNHEY and CDR2 SVGAGI. Trimming took off 1 base at V and 2 bases at J, with 14 bases between the two ends. CDR3 length: 16 amino acids. The CDR3 coding sequence is TGTGCCAGCAGTTACTTCACAGAGAATCTACAAGAGACCCAGTACTTC. Protein: CASSYFTENLQETQYF.

The J gene is TRBJ1-4, the V gene TRBV9; 8 bases are a match to TRBD1. CDR1 is SGDLS and CDR2 is YYNGEE in the germline V gene. The junction had 8 bases not matched to a gene; V was cut back by 0 bases and J by 4 bases. CDR3 length equals 17 residues. The DNA of the CDR3 is TGTGCCAGCAGCGTAGCAGGGGGCGAAACTTATAATGAAAAACTGTTTTTT. It encodes CASSVAGGETYNEKLFF. The entire variable domain, with the rest obtained from reference TRBV9 and TRBJ1-4, is as follows: DSGVTQTPKHLITATGQRVTLRCSPRSGDLSVYWYQQSLDQGLQFLIQYYNGEERAKGNILERFSAQQFPDLHSELNLSSLELGDSALYFCASSVAGGETYNEKLFFGSGTQLSVL.

The V call is TRBV13, the J call TRBJ2-2; D remains unclear. Trimming removed 10 bases from V and 6 bases from J, with 9 bases in between. CDR1 is PRHDT, CDR2 FYEKMQ, per germline (reference sequence). This CDR3 spans 11 amino acids. CDR3 amino acids: CATLTAGELFF. The DNA for the CDR3 is TGTGCCACCCTTACAGCCGGGGAGCTGTTTTTT.

The V gene is TRBV10-1, the J gene TRBJ2-7; TRBD2 might be the D (5 bases). Germline V lookup: CDR1 WNHNN, CDR2 SYGVQD (reference sequence). This CDR3 has 15 amino acids. V was pared by 3 bases and J by 2 bases, with 14 bases between. The CDR3: CASSDLGGRTYEQYV. The CDR3 region has the DNA TGCGCCAGCAGTGATCTCGGCGGGCGGACCTACGAGCAGTACGTC.

The chain has TRBV11-2 and TRBJ2-1; TRBD1 is a possible D gene (5 bases). Germline V gene sequence: CDR1 SGHAT, CDR2 FQNNGV. This CDR3 region has 14 residues. The V and J ends lost 1 base and 6 bases respectively, with 10 bases between them. The CDR3 DNA follows: TGTGCCAGCAGCTTAGGGGGCCCCCTCAATGAGCAGTTCTTC. As protein: CASSLGGPLNEQFF.

This rearrangement joins TRBV7-9 to TRBJ1-2; TRBD1 agrees at 9 bases. With 5 bases clipped from V and 4 bases from J, the junction kept 5 bases outside the gene matches. The CDR3 runs 14 residues. Germline V gene lookup returns CDR1 SEHNR and CDR2 FQNEAQ (reference sequence). In nucleotides, the CDR3 is TGTGCCAGCAGCCAAACAGGGGGCAGCTATGGCTACACCTTC. It translates to CASSQTGGSYGYTF.

CDR3 nucleotide sequence: TGTGCCAGCAGTGGGACGAAGGGGGGGATCAACACCGGGGAGCTGTTTTTT. Encoded protein: CASSGTKGGINTGELFF. This rearrangement joins TRBV2 to TRBJ2-2; TRBD2 might be the D (7 bases). This CDR3 comprises 17 residues. Trimming took off 4 bases at V and 2 bases at J, with 17 bases between the two ends. Per germline, CDR1 SNHLY and CDR2 FYNNEI.

This rearrangement joins TRBV18 to TRBJ1-6; 8 bases are shared with TRBD1. Trimming removed 1 base from V and 10 bases from J; junction bases left unmatched: 12. CDR1 and CDR2 from the germline V gene are KGHSH and LQKENI. CDR3 length: 17 residues. CDR3 DNA sequence: TGTGCCAGCTCACCACGACAAGGAACAGGGGGAGGATCACCCCTCCACTTT. This translates into CASSPRQGTGGGSPLHF.

This clone was seen once. This chain joins TRBV4-2 and TRBJ2-3; weak D call: TRBD2 (6 bases). With 0 bases removed from V and 10 bases from J, the gap between germline ends came to 11 bases. Germline V CDR1 and CDR2: LGHNA, YNFKEQ. CDR3 length equals 13 residues. The CDR3 nucleotides read TGTGCCAGCAGCCAAGATCTGCGGGGATCGCAGTATTTT. Translating it yields CASSQDLRGSQYF.

The chain links TRBV11-2 to TRBJ1-1, with D possibly being TRBD1 (6 bases). V shed 6 bases and J shed 7 bases, with 18 bases lying between them. This CDR3 is 14 amino acids long. Germline assignment: CDR1 SGHAT and CDR2 FQNNGV. CDR3 loop: CASRWAGDDFEAFF. Written as DNA, the CDR3 is TGTGCCAGCAGGTGGGCAGGGGACGATTTTGAAGCTTTCTTT.

The V and J genes are TRBV28 and TRBJ2-7, with TRBD1 identical over 8 bases. The CDR3 is 14 amino acids. Germline trimming cut 5 bases from V and 2 bases from J; bases unmatched to any gene: 5. CDR1 is MDHEN and CDR2 is SYDVKM in the germline V gene. This CDR3 reads CASSPGQAPYEQYV. CDR3 nucleotide sequence: TGTGCCAGCAGTCCGGGACAGGCCCCCTACGAGCAGTACGTC.

J is TRBJ2-3 and V is TRBV19, with D tentatively TRBD2 (5 bases). There are 15 residues in the CDR3. Trimming left V 6 bases short and J 1 base short, with 14 bases between. Germline-derived CDR1 and CDR2 are LNHDA and SQIVND (reference sequence). The CDR3 bases are TGTGCCAGTAGGCTAGCATTTGGTCGCACAGATACGCAGTATTTT. Translating gives CASRLAFGRTDTQYF.

CDR3 residues: CASSQTTYRGEQYF. CDR3 sequence (DNA): TGCGCCAGCAGCCAGACAACCTACAGGGGCGAGCAGTACTTC. The rearrangement links TRBV4-3 to TRBJ2-7; 7 bases line up with TRBD1. The CDR3 consists of 14 residues. Germline CDR1 and CDR2: LGHNA and YSLEER. V gave up 3 bases and J gave up 6 bases; unmatched junction bases: 8.